This passage covers 14 T cell receptor beta chains from one sample sequenced in a study of CXCR3-negative and CXCR3-positive naive CD8 T cells. Study-level points and caveats: Naive cells that were CXCR3-positive had more hydrophobic TRB CDR3s (compared with CXCR3-negative naive cells).

These receptors lack a known antigen. TRB cDNA was prepared as libraries by UMI-labeled 5' RACE. TCRdb re-analyzed the 5' RACE reads; it lists each CDR3 protein once, without DNA. The data include about 89,000 distinct CDR3 sequences; the top ten clones carry around 0.53%. Input material: naive CXCR3+ CD8+ T cells from blood. Subset in this sample: CD45RO-CCR7+CD27+CD95- naive CD8+ T cells expressing CXCR3 (TNR3+). The source is a human donor in good health. Some clones in this sample may be carry-over from other donors' samples.

The chain combines TRBV10-3 with TRBJ2-5; TCRdb selects TRBD2, and the lack of DNA leaves this call unchecked. Germline loops: CDR1 ENHRY, CDR2 SYGVKD. CDR3 length: 12 residues. The CDR3: CAIGLAQETQYF.

The rearrangement links TRBV24-1 to TRBJ2-1; without DNA, the TCRdb call of TRBD1 cannot be checked. The CDR3 loop spans 18 amino acids. Germline lookup yields CDR1 KGHDR and CDR2 SFDVKD. This CDR3 reads CATSETTGTGGSYNEQFF.

The chain is built from TRBV11-2 and TRBJ1-4; there is no DNA to check the TCRdb D call of TRBD1. The CDR3 length is 15 residues. Per germline, CDR1 SGHAT and CDR2 FQNNGV. The CDR3 loop is CASSSALGTNEKLFF. Full variable domain (remainder filled in from reference TRBV11-2 and TRBJ1-4): EAGVAQSPRYKIIEKRQSVAFWCNPISGHATLYWYQQILGQGPKLLIQFQNNGVVDDSQLPKDRFSAERLKGVDSTLKIQPAKLEDSAVYLCASSSALGTNEKLFFGSGTQLSVL.

V and J are TRBV12-3 or TRBV12-4 and TRBJ1-3. The CDR3 sequence is 11 residues long. CDR3 amino acids: CASSSGNTIYF.

This sequence joins TRBV19 and TRBJ1-1. CDR1 is LNHDA, CDR2 SQIVND, per germline (reference sequence). This CDR3 contains 14 residues. This CDR3 reads CASSISDENTEAFF.

The chain recombines TRBV28 with TRBJ2-7. Per the germline V gene, CDR1 is MDHEN and CDR2 is SYDVKM. This CDR3 comprises 16 residues. The CDR3 loop is CASSLYRGLGSYEQYF. The variable domain in full, completed from reference TRBV28 and TRBJ2-7, reads DVKVTQSSRYLVKRTGEKVFLECVQDMDHENMFWYRQDPGLGLRLIYFSYDVKMKEKGDIPEGYSVSREKKERFSLILESASTNQTSMYLCASSLYRGLGSYEQYFGPGTRLTVT.

The V and J genes are TRBV28 and TRBJ2-1. This CDR3 is 16 amino acids long. Looked up from germline, CDR1 is MDHEN and CDR2 is SYDVKM. CDR3 loop: CASSSTIGFSYNEQFF. The whole variable domain, filled in from reference TRBV28 and TRBJ2-1, reads DVKVTQSSRYLVKRTGEKVFLECVQDMDHENMFWYRQDPGLGLRLIYFSYDVKMKEKGDIPEGYSVSREKKERFSLILESASTNQTSMYLCASSSTIGFSYNEQFFGPGTRLTVL.

The chain uses TRBV4-3 and TRBJ2-1; the TRBD2 assignment by TCRdb is unverifiable without DNA. This CDR3 has 15 amino acids. Looked up from germline, CDR1 is LGHNA and CDR2 is YSLEER. The CDR3 loop reads CASSQDVAGYNEQFF.

This chain links TRBV12-3 or TRBV12-4 with TRBJ2-1; TCRdb indicates TRBD1, and absent DNA this call remains unverified. This CDR3 has 14 amino acids. CDR3 residues: CASSLTGDGNEQFF.

Here the CDR3 reads CASSFVIDRGLRNEQFF. The chain uses TRBV3-1 and TRBJ2-1; TCRdb selects TRBD1, and the lack of DNA leaves this call unchecked. The CDR3 covers 17 residues. Germline loops: CDR1 LGHDT, CDR2 YNNKEL (reference sequence).

The CDR3 protein is CATSARGDPYNEQFF. The rearrangement joins TRBV15 to TRBJ2-1; TCRdb designates TRBD1, a call that cannot be tested without DNA. The CDR3 is 15 residues long. Per germline, CDR1 LNHNV and CDR2 YYDKDF (reference sequence).

The chain carries TRBV12-3 or TRBV12-4 and TRBJ2-7; TCRdb calls TRBD1, which cannot be checked without DNA. The CDR3 is 14 residues long. CDR3 loop: CASSSGGAAYEQYF.

The chain links TRBV12-3 or TRBV12-4 to TRBJ1-1. This CDR3 is built from 14 residues. CDR3 in amino acids: CASSLIRLNTEAFF.

The chain uses TRBV7-2 and TRBJ2-7; the D call from TCRdb, TRBD2, cannot be confirmed without DNA. Per the germline V gene, CDR1 is SGHTA and CDR2 is FQGNSA. The CDR3 covers 15 residues. CDR3 residues: CASSEGLAGSYEQYF.